This record looks at one TCR beta chain sequence and its context. Its antigen is unknown. This CDR3 is built from 15 residues. Germline V lookup: CDR1 SNHLY, CDR2 FYNNEI. Trimming pared 8 bases from V and 2 bases from J, leaving 18 bases between. This specimen comes from a study of beta chain features in type 1 diabetes. The sequenced template was cDNA made from the entire isolated RNA. Using immunoSEQ multiplex PCR, the repertoire was profiled, and TCRdb retains in-frame clones only, with some absent. This sample has 130,000 to 150,000 clones; under 11% occur once, and the top ten carry approximately 1.3%. Findings of the study overall: High-TCR-expressing cells could be over-represented by cDNA sequencing. Patients showed naive, central memory and Treg TCRB repertoires that appeared more similar than those of healthy donors. Individuals with type 1 diabetes displayed fewer insertions and more deletions at VDJ junctions.

Sequenced input: naive CD4+ T cells from blood. The chain is built from TRBV2 and TRBJ2-5, with D possibly TRBD2 on 7 matching bases. This TCR was sampled from a man aged 18 to 29 in good health. Here the CDR3 reads CASGAGGAHQETQYF. Written as DNA, the CDR3 is TGTGCCAGCGGGGCTGGGGGGGCGCATCAAGAGACCCAGTACTTC. The whole variable domain, remainder taken from reference TRBV2 and TRBJ2-5, is EPEVTQTPSHQVTQMGQEVILRCVPISNHLYFYWYRQILGQKVEFLVSFYNNEISEKSEIFDDQFSVERPDGSNFTLKIRSTKLEDSAMYFCASGAGGAHQETQYFGPGTRLLVL.